This note documents a single TCR beta chain sequence. This clone was picked up a small number of times. What antigen it recognizes has not been identified. No much larger clonotype is one base removed from it; base qualities were not supplied. Patients with autoimmune disease history or receiving systemic immunosuppression were excluded from the trial. Peripheral blood for TCR sequencing was collected from all dose cohorts at baseline, on cycle 4 day 1, and on cycle 7 day 1. The samples were drawn from a first-in-human, open-label, multicenter phase I dose-escalation trial of ivuxolimab. Adults with locally advanced or metastatic head and neck squamous cell, hepatocellular, melanoma or renal cell carcinoma were enrolled in the trial. Before TCR sequencing, CD4+ T cells and CD8+ T cells were sorted from peripheral blood as separate populations. To sequence the TCRbeta CDR3 region, genomic DNA was isolated from the sorted cells. TCRbeta CDR3 regions were sequenced using the immunoSEQ Assay. This is the immuneACCESS table as TCRdb keeps it, with only in-frame sequences that have V and J called. A part of the clones is gone; compared with another copy, unresolved V genes explain less than half, and the rest is unexplained. The sample table contains almost 90,000 clones; only one count was recorded for under 95% of them. The top ten clones comprise around 0.72% of the sample.

The CDR3 covers 14 residues, taking in both the cysteine and the phenylalanine. The read is trimmed to its CDR3 DNA, 42 bases read in frame from base 1. V sheds 3 bases and J sheds 2 bases, leaving 12 bases between their ends. CDR1 and CDR2, per the germline V gene, are SGHRS and YFSETQ. This sample is drawn from a study of OX40 agonist ivuxolimab in advanced cancers. Study-level background: Ivuxolimab was an agonistic, fully human IgG2 monoclonal antibody directed against OX40 (CD134), a costimulatory receptor. Intravenous ivuxolimab was administered to patients every 2 weeks at six dose levels: 0.01, 0.1, 0.3, 1.5, 3 and 10 mg/kg. Of the roughly 51 patients in dose escalation, about 20 had hepatocellular carcinoma, approximately 15 had melanoma, 9 had renal cell carcinoma and 9 had head and neck cancer. In the dose-escalation cohort, nearly 85% of patients were male, and the mean age was 60 years with a range of about 20 to 80. Prior anti-PD-1, anti-PD-L1 or anti-CTLA-4 therapy was permitted, and 30% to 45% of dose-escalation patients had received checkpoint inhibitors. Partial responses occurred in three dose-escalation patients: two with cutaneous melanoma and one with hepatocellular carcinoma. The point of sequencing TCRbeta in the periphery was to test whether ivuxolimab changed TCR sequence diversity and drove clonal T-cell expansion. The paper reports the monotherapy dose-escalation portion (N of about 51 patients) of the phase I ivuxolimab trial. On the study overall, not on this receptor specifically: Low levels of normalized T-cell clonal expansion were also seen in some nonresponding patients. In the 0.1-3.0 mg/kg groups, partial responders had among the lowest normalized peripheral clonal expansion, particularly in CD8+ T cells. After ivuxolimab, more expanded clones were found on average in CD8+ T cells than in CD4+ T cells. At doses from 0.1 to 3.0 mg/kg, clonal expansion was seen in both CD4+ and CD8+ blood T cells between baseline and week 6. The antigen specificity of the clonally expanded peripheral T cells was not determined.

The chain was built from TRBV5-1 and TRBJ2-7, with TRBD2 perhaps the D gene, on 6 matching bases. The receptor was isolated from an adult with an advanced solid tumor such as melanoma, head and neck, liver or kidney cancer. The specimen was CD4+ or CD8+ T cells sorted from blood, collected in a trial of the OX40 agonist ivuxolimab. The nucleotides are TGCGCCAGCAGCTCGGAGGGCACTACCTACGAGCAGTACTTC. This gives the protein CASSSEGTTYEQYF.